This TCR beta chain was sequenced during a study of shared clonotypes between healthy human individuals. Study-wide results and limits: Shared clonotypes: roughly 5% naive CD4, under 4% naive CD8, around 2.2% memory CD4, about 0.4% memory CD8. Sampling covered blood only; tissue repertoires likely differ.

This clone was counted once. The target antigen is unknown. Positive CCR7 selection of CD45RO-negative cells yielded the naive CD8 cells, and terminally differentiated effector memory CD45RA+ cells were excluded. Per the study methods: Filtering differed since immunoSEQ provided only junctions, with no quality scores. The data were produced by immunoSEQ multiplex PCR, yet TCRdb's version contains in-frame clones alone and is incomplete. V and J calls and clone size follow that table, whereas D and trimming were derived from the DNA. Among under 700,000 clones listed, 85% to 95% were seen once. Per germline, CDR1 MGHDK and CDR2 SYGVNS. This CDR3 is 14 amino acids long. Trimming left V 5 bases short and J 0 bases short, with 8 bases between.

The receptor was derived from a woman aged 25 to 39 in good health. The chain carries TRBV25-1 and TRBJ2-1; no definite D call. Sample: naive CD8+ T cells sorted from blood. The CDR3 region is CASSSQDSYNEQFF. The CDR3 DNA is TGTGCCAGCAGTAGTCAGGACTCCTACAATGAGCAGTTCTTC.